The rows below give T cell receptor beta chains drawn from one sample of a study of T cells in localized non-small cell lung cancer. The data were produced by immunoSEQ multiplex PCR, yet TCRdb's version contains in-frame clones alone and is incomplete. The sample lists roughly 86,000 clones; 84% were seen once. Sequenced here: peripheral blood, sampled before any cancer treatment. Receptors originate from a man between 40 and 70 years old with stage I lung adenocarcinoma. CDR3s leave out the opening cysteine and the closing phenylalanine or tryptophan.

v_call cdr3_length cdr3_aa
TRBV5-1 11 ASSSPNLYEQY
TRBV21-1 17 ASSKKPGTGGSLDYGYT
TRBV6-5 10 ASKRTSNEQF
TRBV6-1 11 ASRDRGPQPQH
TRBV7-3 18 ASSLLRRTSGRTHTDTQY
TRBV15 15 ATSRDKGLGRAGELF
TRBV6-6 12 ASRPLGRATEAF
TRBV7-2 16 ASSLTGTGPSGANVLT
TRBV19 11 ASSSTVNQPQH
TRBV7-9 11 ASSFAVNTEAF
TRBV29-1 10 SVTIGTTEAF
TRBV5-5 13 ASSSLRGSQETQY
TRBV6-5 12 ASSKRDRTQPQH
TRBV5-6 12 ASSLSYRPYEQY
TRBV11-2 15 ASSLGYFPSESYEQY
TRBV11-3 14 ASSLDGLAPNNEQF
TRBV6-6 14 ASRRRTSGNTGELF
TRBV13 13 ASSRGQVSTDTQY
TRBV7-6 12 ASSLRVTGTEAF
TRBV6-5 14 ASSYSREFAGNTIY
TRBV19 13 ASTLGTSKRETQY
TRBV7-2 12 ASSYYGDNEKLF
TRBV6-6 12 ACSPDRGVGGYT
TRBV30 13 AWKRTSWGTDTQY
TRBV6-5 12 ASSYSFQKETQY
TRBV9 15 ASSVDAGGPAYNEQF
TRBV10-3 12 AISETGREYEQY
TRBV14 14 ASSLSLTASGNTIY
TRBV12-5 12 ASGLRSEATEAF
TRBV5-1 13 ASSLARTANYGYT
TRBV15 14 ATSSRTPGAKNIQY
TRBV19 12 ASSIGATNYGYT
TRBV12-5 16 ASGLVLFGQGMGTEAF
TRBV7-9 10 ASSLVRETQY
TRBV29-1 15 SVVADRELQMNTEAF
TRBV5-4 12 ASSQRTGSNTIY
TRBV5-5 11 ASSPDRDYGYT
TRBV7-9 15 ASSAGLAGAAYNEQF
TRBV9 11 ASSAQTFGGYT
TRBV20-1 9 SARVTYGYT
TRBV11-2 12 ASSLGVGGETQY
TRBV10-3 12 AISVLASRYEQY
TRBV7-8 15 ASSFNRGGEGNQPQH
TRBV19 11 ASSTVVRTEAF
TRBV7-3 14 ASSPRQGASYNEQF
TRBV5-4 12 ASSFGGDLNEQF
TRBV2 12 ASSEAVLGGGYT
TRBV7-8 12 ASSPLQGPDTQY
TRBV30 11 AWSTGGGNTIY
TRBV18 11 ASSPYFTDTQY
TRBV14 13 ASSQGTGSNSPLH
TRBV9 14 ASSVGTGASTDTQY
TRBV15 11 ATRARVNQPQH
TRBV6-6 13 ASSYSRYDGSEQY
TRBV5-1 14 ASSPGTSGRSDTQY
TRBV7-9 13 ASSLKGTLTYEQY
TRBV7-2 11 ASSLGLGNTIY
TRBV28 11 ASTVRGGYEQY
TRBV4-1 14 ASSPIPGPKHQPQH